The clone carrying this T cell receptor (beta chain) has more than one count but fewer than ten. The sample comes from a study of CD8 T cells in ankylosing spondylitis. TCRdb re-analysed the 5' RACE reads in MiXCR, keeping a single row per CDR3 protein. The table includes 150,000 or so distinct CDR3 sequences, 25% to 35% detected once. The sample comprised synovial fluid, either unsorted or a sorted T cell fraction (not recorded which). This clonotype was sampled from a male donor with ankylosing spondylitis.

The CDR3 protein is CSAPRLPKETQYF. CDR3 in DNA: TGCAGTGCTCCCCGGCTACCTAAAGAGACCCAGTACTTC. The chain is built from TRBV20-1 and TRBJ2-5, with D hard to call. The CDR3 length is 13 residues. The V gene's germline CDR1 is DFQATT and CDR2 SNEGSKA (reference sequence). V lost 5 bases and J 3 bases, leaving 13 bases between the germline ends.